This record covers a single T cell receptor (beta chain). The specificity of this receptor is unknown. It has no much larger one-base neighbor in the sample; base qualities were not kept. This record belongs to a study of T cells in Graves' hyperthyroidism and ophthalmopathy (dated by TCRdb to the late 2010s). As for the study more broadly: Peripheral blood samples were taken at the time of initial diagnosis, prior to any treatment. In addition, the study compared T-cell repertoires in thyroid tissue and in blood from five or six Graves' hyperthyroidism patients. The 95 to 100 discovery patients were randomly divided into training and test sets at a 7:3 ratio. Prospective prediction of ophthalmopathy was tested in an independent validation cohort of 18 to 20 hyperthyroidism patients and roughly 16 patients who later progressed to ophthalmopathy. According to the paper, TCR Vbeta CDR3 sequencing was carried out on roughly 130 peripheral blood samples, which came from fewer than 50 ophthalmopathy, under 85 hyperthyroidism and roughly 17 progressor patients. Following sampling, methimazole starting at 30 mg daily was given to hyperthyroidism patients, and high-dose intravenous methylprednisolone was given to ophthalmopathy patients. To identify distinguishing TCR V-J signatures, a discovery cohort of roughly 100 patients was used, comprising roughly 45 with Graves' ophthalmopathy and approximately 57 with stable Graves' hyperthyroidism.

Amplification of TCR beta CDR3 regions was carried out from RNA transcripts. A first-round RT-PCR of the TCR CDR3 used the HTBI primer set with the Qiagen OneStep RT-PCR kit. Libraries were constructed in a second round of multiplex PCR, after which size selection and purification were carried out. The libraries were sequenced on an Illumina HiSeq2000 using paired-end 100 bp reads. The authors processed their data as follows. SOAPnuke was used to process the raw data, removing reads that contained adapters or uncalled bases, had a mean Phred below 15, or lacked an exact match to the constant primer or identifier. High-quality paired reads were merged with COPE v1.2.5, and unique nucleotide sequences were defined as clonotypes. MiTCR v1.1 was used to align the clonotypes against IMGT TRBV, TRBD and TRBJ reference segments. Analysis was restricted to V-J combinations with a frequency above 0.0001, which covered about 99% of repertoires. The TCS score was defined as the ratio of F50 (clonal expansion) to E x V (chaos), calculated using BLOSUM62-based TCRdist between CDR3 peptides within each V-J. Welch's t-statistics and random forest reduced around 510 V-J features to 13, which were used in a naive Bayes classifier (R e1071). The raw public data were reprocessed by TCRdb itself: fastp quality trimming at Q25, MiXCR clonotype calling, in-frame beta chains only. Identical CDR3 proteins give one entry, which carries the most common genes and DNA. These V and J calls rely on TCRdb rather than the paper's analysis. The sample profile shows about half a million distinct CDR3 sequences; roughly a quarter of them were found once. The top ten constitute approximately 10% of the sample.

The study at large found these results: Most expanded thyroid clonotypes (frequency above 0.001) were also detected in blood, a finding suggesting that blood repertoires may reflect thyroid immune responses. A 13 V-J signature model separated ophthalmopathy from stable hyperthyroidism, with around 90% sensitivity and roughly 81% specificity in cross-validation and 80%/75% in testing. No statistical method was used to set the sample size in advance, and investigators knew the group allocation. In validation, the model predicted progression to ophthalmopathy a median of 6.5 months before onset, with roughly 70% sensitivity and just under 75% specificity.

Ophthalmopathy patients had moderately to severely active disease, Clinical Activity Score of at least 3, NOSPECS grade of at least 4, and duration under 3 months. Any patient with an uncontrolled infection, another autoimmune disease, pregnancy or lactation was excluded. Diagnoses relied on clinical symptoms, serum thyroxine and TRAb, thyroid ultrasound and orbital computed tomography. Ficoll-Paque density gradient centrifugation was used to isolate PBMCs from 8.5 to 10 ml of fresh peripheral blood. Trizol reagent was used to extract total RNA, and RNA quality was then checked on an Agilent 2100 Bioanalyzer. The cysteine opens and the phenylalanine closes a CDR3 of 17 amino acids. Only CDR3 DNA is held: 51 bases, read in frame from base 1. CDR1 SGHVS and CDR2 FQNEAQ were looked up in the germline V gene. V gives up 2 bases and J gives up 2 bases, and the segment between their germline ends measures 18 bases.

The source of this sequence is a young woman with Graves' ophthalmopathy. The chain uses TRBV7-8 and TRBJ2-5; the D region possibly corresponds to TRBD2 (5 bases align). Input material: blood. The DNA reads TGTGCCAGCAGCTTAACGAGGGTTAGGGTGAGGCAAGAGACCCAGTACTTC. Translation gives CASSLTRVRVRQETQYF.